This entry lists 29 T cell receptor beta chains sequenced from one sample in a study of cytotoxic CD8 clonotypes in ibrutinib-treated CLL. The assay was immunoSEQ multiplex PCR, and TCRdb's table has in-frame clones only and misses some. The table includes about 200,000 clones, approximately 72% detected once. Sequences were derived from PBMCs, sampled after 24 months of ibrutinib treatment. These receptors were obtained from a human donor with chronic lymphocytic leukemia.

This clone was counted once. J is TRBJ1-4 and V is TRBV4-3, with D hard to call. The CDR3 covers 15 residues. The ends were cut back, 1 base at V and 8 bases at J, with 14 bases in the middle. Germline V gene lookup returns CDR1 LGHNA and CDR2 YSLEER. CDR3 coding DNA: TGCGCCAGCAGCCAAGCGGCACTGCAGTGGGAAAAACTGTTTTTT. It yields the protein CASSQAALQWEKLFF.

V gene TRBV25-1 combines with J gene TRBJ2-3, with D possibly matching TRBD2 (6 bases). The CDR3 length is 15 residues. The germline V gene has CDR1 MGHDK and CDR2 SYGVNS. V lost 2 bases and J 6 bases, leaving 15 bases between the germline ends. In DNA form, the CDR3 reads TGTGCCAGCAGTGAAATACAACGGGGGTCGGATACGCAGTATTTT. Translated, it gives CASSEIQRGSDTQYF. The full variable domain, completed using reference TRBV25-1 and TRBJ2-3, is EADIYQTPRYLVIGTGKKITLECSQTMGHDKMYWYQQDPGMELHLIHYSYGVNSTEKGDLSSESTVSRIRTEHFPLTLESARPSHTSQYLCASSEIQRGSDTQYFGPGTRLTVL.

V usage is TRBV27 and J usage is TRBJ2-5, with TRBD1 matching over 8 bases. Trimming took 0 bases from V and 5 from J; bases not matched to a gene: 8. There are 16 residues in the CDR3. The germline V gene has CDR1 MNHEY and CDR2 SMNVEV (reference sequence). CDR3 DNA sequence: TGTGCCAGCAGTTTATCTGGTCCAGGGGGCACGGAGACCCAGTACTTC. Encoded protein: CASSLSGPGGTETQYF.

This clone has only a few counts. The V gene is TRBV6-5, the J gene TRBJ2-1; D is possibly TRBD1 (6 bases). From germline, CDR1 is MNHEY and CDR2 SVGAGI. Deletions cut 5 bases from V and 2 bases from J, with 7 bases between. CDR3 length equals 13 residues. The CDR3 is CASSRTAYNEQFF. The CDR3 bases are TGTGCCAGCAGTAGGACAGCCTACAATGAGCAGTTCTTC.

This clone was observed a handful of times. The chain combines TRBV6-1 with TRBJ2-4, with D perhaps being TRBD1 or TRBD2 (5 bases each). Trimming removed 5 bases from V and 1 base from J, with 12 bases in between. From germline, CDR1 is MNHNS and CDR2 SASEGT. CDR3 length: 15 amino acids. This CDR3 is CASSTFGAAKNIQYF. The CDR3 DNA follows: TGTGCCAGCAGTACGTTCGGGGCGGCCAAAAACATTCAGTACTTC.

This clone has a single count. The chain combines TRBV14 with TRBJ2-2; TRBD1 matches at 8 bases. The CDR3 length is 17 residues. Germline CDR1 SGHDN, CDR2 FVKESK. V lost 4 bases, J lost 5 bases, and 12 bases stayed unmatched. The CDR3 coding sequence is TGTGCCAGCAGCCTCGGGGGCAGGGGGCCGATTACCGGGGAGCTGTTTTTT. Translation gives CASSLGGRGPITGELFF.

The chain couples TRBV28 to TRBJ1-3; 7 nucleotides line up with TRBD1. Germline V CDR1 and CDR2: MDHEN, SYDVKM. V shed 6 bases, J shed 7 bases, and the junction held 12 bases outside the gene matches. CDR3 size: 15 residues. The CDR3 coding sequence is TGTGCCAGCAGACCGACAGGGTTAATTCGGAACACCATATATTTT. Its translation: CASRPTGLIRNTIYF.

The chain carries TRBV5-1 and TRBJ2-5, with 10 bases that match TRBD1. V shed 2 bases and J 5 bases; nucleotides not matched to a gene: 6. This CDR3 is built from 15 residues. Germline CDR1 reads SGHRS; CDR2 reads YFSETQ. The CDR3 DNA reads as TGCGCCAGCAGCTTCCGACAGGGGGCACGGGAGACCCAGTACTTC. Protein product: CASSFRQGARETQYF. Full variable domain (remainder filled in from reference TRBV5-1 and TRBJ2-5): KAGVTQTPRYLIKTRGQQVTLSCSPISGHRSVSWYQQTPGQGLQFLFEYFSETQRNKGNFPGRFSGRQFSNSRSEMNVSTLELGDSALYLCASSFRQGARETQYFGPGTRLLVL.

The V gene is TRBV30, the J gene TRBJ1-2, with 7 bases matching TRBD1. This CDR3 spans 12 amino acids. The V gene's germline CDR1 is GTSNPN and CDR2 SVGIG (reference sequence). Trimming at V came to 2 bases and at J to 6 bases, leaving 3 bases not matched to a gene. The CDR3 reads CAWSQGGNGYTF. DNA of the CDR3: TGTGCCTGGAGTCAAGGGGGCAATGGCTACACCTTC.

The J gene is TRBJ2-5, the V gene TRBV28, with D unclear. The last part of the DNA fits TRBJ2-7 better; the J call may be wrong. This CDR3 has 13 amino acids. Germline CDR1 MDHEN, CDR2 SYDVKM. This CDR3 is CASSRTRSYEQYF. The CDR3 nucleotides read TGTGCCAGCAGTCGAACCAGATCCTACGAGCAGTACTTC.

The chain uses TRBV7-9 and TRBJ2-5, with D unresolved. V lost 8 bases and J 13 bases, leaving 23 bases between the germline ends. Looked up from germline, CDR1 is SEHNR and CDR2 is FQNEAQ (reference sequence). The CDR3 is 13 amino acids. The CDR3, as DNA: TGTGCCAGCGAAGGCGGCCAACGATCGGTACTGTACTTC. Its protein is CASEGGQRSVLYF.

The chain recombines TRBV5-1 with TRBJ1-2, with 7 bases fitting TRBD1. Germline V lookup: CDR1 SGHRS, CDR2 YFSETQ. The CDR3 has 14 residues. V lost 4 bases, J lost 5 bases, and 8 bases stayed unmatched. CDR3 in amino acids: CASSAAGQIYGYTF. In DNA form, the CDR3 reads TGCGCCAGCAGCGCAGCGGGACAGATATATGGCTACACCTTC.

A single count supports this clone. The chain carries TRBV15 and TRBJ2-7, with D possibly being TRBD1 (5 bases). CDR3 length: 14 amino acids. V lost 8 bases and J 3 bases, leaving 17 bases between the germline ends. Per germline, CDR1 LNHNV and CDR2 YYDKDF (reference sequence). The CDR3 loop is CATSAAGMGYEQYF. The CDR3 DNA reads as TGTGCCACCTCGGCCGCAGGGATGGGCTACGAGCAGTACTTC.

This rearrangement joins TRBV19 to TRBJ2-3; 11 nucleotides line up with TRBD2. J lost 0 bases, V lost 3 bases, and 2 bases had no gene match. Per germline, CDR1 LNHDA and CDR2 SQIVND (reference sequence). This CDR3 has 16 amino acids. The CDR3 region is CASSMRTSGSTDTQYF. The CDR3 bases are TGTGCCAGTAGTATGAGGACTAGCGGGAGCACAGATACGCAGTATTTT.

This clone was seen a single time. The rearrangement uses TRBV27 and TRBJ1-3; TRBD1 might be the D (5 bases). Germline V gene sequence: CDR1 MNHEY, CDR2 SMNVEV (reference sequence). The CDR3 extends over 17 amino acids. V lost 2 bases, J lost 0 bases, and 14 bases lay in between. CDR3: CASSLGSGTLSGNTIYF. The CDR3 DNA is TGTGCCAGCAGTTTAGGGTCAGGGACTCTCTCTGGAAACACCATATATTTT.

This clone was detected a few times. This chain uses TRBV29-1 with TRBJ1-2; no definite D call. The CDR3 has 10 amino acids. V lost 6 bases to trimming and J lost 3 bases, with 5 bases between them. CDR1 and CDR2 from the germline V gene are SQVTM and ANQGSEA. CDR3 in amino acids: CSVDYYGYTF. The DNA for the CDR3 is TGCAGCGTGGACTACTATGGCTACACCTTC.

This clone was seen a few times. V and J are TRBV12-5 and TRBJ1-2; D gene ambiguous. Trimming removed 1 base from V and 3 bases from J, with 6 bases in between. Germline CDR1 reads LGHNT; CDR2 reads FRNRAP. The CDR3 runs to 13 residues. The CDR3 DNA reads TGTGCTAGTGGTTTGGACGTGGACTATGGCTACACCTTC. This gives the protein CASGLDVDYGYTF. Combining the CDR3 with reference TRBV12-5 and TRBJ1-2 gives the whole variable domain DARVTQTPRHKVTEMGQEVTMRCQPILGHNTVFWYRQTMMQGLELLAYFRNRAPLDDSGMPKDRFSAEMPDATLATLKIQPSEPRDSAVYFCASGLDVDYGYTFGSGTRLTVV.

The rearrangement uses TRBV6-1 and TRBJ1-4; D is ambiguous. The germline V gene encodes CDR1 MNHNS and CDR2 SASEGT. Trimming stripped 7 bases from V and 7 bases from J, with 13 bases between. This CDR3 is built from 13 residues. CDR3 DNA sequence: TGTGCCAGCATACTCGAACTGGGTGAAAAACTGTTTTTT. Encoded protein: CASILELGEKLFF.

This clone was seen a single time. The V gene is TRBV11-2, the J gene TRBJ1-2, with 8 nucleotides matching TRBD1. Germline-derived CDR1 and CDR2 are SGHAT and FQNNGV. V lost 2 bases, J lost 8 bases, and 7 bases stayed unmatched. The CDR3 contains 14 residues. CDR3 sequence: CASSLNRGQEGYTF. The CDR3 DNA follows: TGTGCCAGCAGCTTAAATCGGGGACAGGAAGGCTACACCTTC.

The chain recombines TRBV18 with TRBJ2-7; D unresolved. Looked up from germline, CDR1 is KGHSH and CDR2 is LQKENI. Trimming left V 1 base short and J 2 bases short, with 12 bases between. The CDR3 is made up of 15 amino acids. For the CDR3, the DNA is TGTGCCAGCTCACCACGTGGGGTTCAGACCTACGAGCAGTACTTC. It encodes CASSPRGVQTYEQYF.

The chain employs TRBV30 and TRBJ2-1, with 7 bases lining up with TRBD1. Trimming at V came to 5 bases and at J to 3 bases, leaving 7 bases not matched to a gene. Germline values: CDR1 GTSNPN, CDR2 SVGIG (reference sequence). This CDR3 region has 14 residues. This chain's CDR3 is CAWRAGGLYNEQFF. Written as DNA, the CDR3 is TGTGCCTGGCGAGCAGGGGGTCTCTACAATGAGCAGTTCTTC. Filled out from reference TRBV30 and TRBJ2-1, the complete variable domain reads SQTIHQWPATLVQPVGSPLSLECTVEGTSNPNLYWYRQAAGRGLQLLFYSVGIGQISSEVPQNLSASRPQDRQFILSSKKLLLSDSGFYLCAWRAGGLYNEQFFGPGTRLTVL.

This rearrangement joins TRBV10-1 to TRBJ2-3; 7 bases line up with TRBD2. The CDR3 has 14 amino acids. Germline trimming cut 5 bases from V and 5 bases from J; bases unmatched to any gene: 7. Per germline, CDR1 WNHNN and CDR2 SYGVQD (reference sequence). In DNA form, the CDR3 reads TGCGCCAGCAGTTTAGCGGGTGTTTTAGATACGCAGTATTTT. Residues: CASSLAGVLDTQYF.

V gene TRBV30 combines with J gene TRBJ1-2; D might be TRBD1 (6 bases). Looked up from germline, CDR1 is GTSNPN and CDR2 is SVGIG (reference sequence). This CDR3 contains 13 residues. V was clipped by 3 bases and J by 7 bases, with 15 bases between them. The chain's CDR3 is CAWSDSLQGGYTF. CDR3 nucleotides: TGTGCCTGGAGCGACAGCTTACAGGGTGGCTACACCTTC.

The rearrangement uses TRBV18 and TRBJ2-1; 7 bases map to TRBD1. There are 15 residues in the CDR3. The V and J ends lost 8 bases and 2 bases, in that order; junction bases with no gene match: 9. Germline CDR1 and CDR2: KGHSH and LQKENI. The CDR3 DNA sequence: TGTGCCAGCGTAATCAGGGACAGTACCTACAATGAGCAGTTCTTC. It yields the protein CASVIRDSTYNEQFF. The full variable domain, its missing parts supplied by reference TRBV18 and TRBJ2-1, is NAGVMQNPRHLVRRRGQEARLRCSPMKGHSHVYWYRQLPEEGLKFMVYLQKENIIDESGMPKERFSAEFPKEGPSILRIQQVVRGDSAAYFCASVIRDSTYNEQFFGPGTRLTVL.

The chain employs TRBV27 and TRBJ2-1; TRBD1 matches at 8 bases. CDR3 length: 16 residues. Germline trimming cut 6 bases from V and 3 bases from J; bases unmatched to any gene: 10. Germline loops: CDR1 MNHEY, CDR2 SMNVEV (reference sequence). In nucleotides, the CDR3 is TGTGCCAGCAGACCTCCGGACAGGGCCTACTACAATGAGCAGTTCTTC. Translated, it gives CASRPPDRAYYNEQFF.

The DNA of the CDR3 is TGTGCCAGCAGCTTACGGCCCCCTGAAGCTTTCTTT. Residues: CASSLRPPEAFF. The chain recombines TRBV7-6 with TRBJ1-1; D not certain. The V gene's germline CDR1 is SGHVS and CDR2 FNYEAQ. The CDR3 has 12 residues. V shed 2 bases and J shed 6 bases, with 7 bases lying between them.

The J gene is TRBJ1-1, the V gene TRBV7-8, with 9 bases that match TRBD1. The V and J ends lost 5 bases and 1 base, in that order; junction bases with no gene match: 14. The germline CDR1 and CDR2 sequences are SGHVS and FQNEAQ. This CDR3 is built from 18 residues. The CDR3 is CASSLRTTGGMRNTEAFF. CDR3 in DNA: TGTGCCAGCAGCCTGCGGACGACAGGGGGAATGAGGAACACTGAAGCTTTCTTT.

The rearrangement joins TRBV7-2 to TRBJ1-4; D is undetermined. The germline V gene encodes CDR1 SGHTA and CDR2 FQGNSA. CDR3 length: 15 amino acids. V dropped 1 base and J dropped 5 bases, with 11 bases sitting between them. Here the CDR3 reads CASSLGRVGNEKLFF. The CDR3 coding sequence is TGTGCCAGCAGCTTAGGCCGGGTTGGGAATGAAAAACTGTTTTTT.

J is TRBJ2-2 and V is TRBV19, with a possible D match to TRBD1 (6 bases). The CDR3 is 14 amino acids. Deletions cut 3 bases from V and 5 bases from J, with 10 bases between. Germline V gene lookup returns CDR1 LNHDA and CDR2 SQIVND (reference sequence). The CDR3 protein is CASSIRGETGELFF. The CDR3 region has the DNA TGTGCCAGTAGTATCAGGGGCGAAACCGGGGAGCTGTTTTTT.